These 24 T cell receptor beta chains were sequenced from one sample in a study of shared clonotypes between healthy human individuals. The method was immunoSEQ multiplex PCR; TCRdb's version includes in-frame clones alone and lacks a portion of them. The table records roughly 2,500,000 clones, roughly 93% of them present only once. Source material: naive CD4+ T cells from PBMCs. Subset given: CD45RA+ positively selected. The receptors originated from a man aged 18 to 29 in good health. Some clones in this sample may be carry-over from other donors' samples.

The chain employs TRBV4-2 and TRBJ1-1; D gene ambiguous. V lost 0 bases and J lost 5, with 10 bases in between. From germline, CDR1 is LGHNA and CDR2 YNFKEQ. There are 14 residues in the CDR3. The CDR3 DNA follows: TGTGCCAGCAGCCAAGACGCCCGGGAAACTGAAGCTTTCTTT. Translated: CASSQDARETEAFF.

V gene TRBV27 combines with J gene TRBJ2-5; 9 bases map to TRBD2. The V and J ends lost 5 bases and 4 bases, in that order; junction bases with no gene match: 5. This CDR3 has 14 residues. From germline, CDR1 is MNHEY and CDR2 SMNVEV (reference sequence). The CDR3 sequence: CASSQAGGLETQYF. CDR3 in DNA: TGTGCCAGCAGTCAAGCGGGAGGACTAGAGACCCAGTACTTC.

The J gene is TRBJ2-7, the V gene TRBV6-6; D possibly uses TRBD1 or TRBD2 (5 bases each). There are 15 residues in the CDR3. V gave up 6 bases and J gave up 7 bases, with 22 bases separating them. Germline V CDR1 and CDR2: MNHNY, SVGAGI (reference sequence). The CDR3 DNA follows: TGTGCCAGCAGACCGCCTTGGGGGACCTCGCGGGAGCAGTACTTC. As protein: CASRPPWGTSREQYF.

The chain couples TRBV28 to TRBJ2-7, with D perhaps TRBD1 (5 bases). The CDR3 extends over 15 amino acids. Germline CDR1 MDHEN, CDR2 SYDVKM. The V end was cut by 1 base, the J end by 1 base, with 11 bases between. Written as DNA, the CDR3 is TGTGCCAGCAGTTTATCCTTTAGACAGTCCTACGAGCAGTACTTC. Translation gives CASSLSFRQSYEQYF. Full variable domain (missing parts from reference TRBV28 and TRBJ2-7): DVKVTQSSRYLVKRTGEKVFLECVQDMDHENMFWYRQDPGLGLRLIYFSYDVKMKEKGDIPEGYSVSREKKERFSLILESASTNQTSMYLCASSLSFRQSYEQYFGPGTRLTVT.

The chain links TRBV29-1 to TRBJ2-7; D tentatively fits TRBD1 or TRBD2 (5 bases each). V lost 2 bases to trimming and J lost 1 base, with 12 bases between them. Germline V gives CDR1 SQVTM, CDR2 ANQGSEA. CDR3 length equals 14 residues. CDR3 bases: TGCAGCGTTGAAATCGGGACGCCATCCTACGAGCAGTACTTC. Encoded protein: CSVEIGTPSYEQYF.

The chain has TRBV28 and TRBJ1-1; no clear D. The V gene lost 2 bases and the J gene lost 1 base, with 11 bases spanning the gap. Germline assignment: CDR1 MDHEN and CDR2 SYDVKM. The CDR3 extends over 15 amino acids. This CDR3 reads CASSLSGFPNTEAFF. DNA of the CDR3: TGTGCCAGCAGTTTAAGTGGGTTCCCGAACACTGAAGCTTTCTTT.

This chain uses TRBV19 with TRBJ2-5, with 14 bases fitting TRBD2. Germline CDR1 reads LNHDA; CDR2 reads SQIVND (reference sequence). The J segment lost 1 base and the V segment lost 2 bases, leaving 12 bases of the junction unmatched. The CDR3 loop spans 20 amino acids. The CDR3 region is CASSISTGTSGRGGQETQYF. CDR3 DNA sequence: TGTGCCAGTAGTATAAGCACCGGGACTAGCGGGAGAGGGGGCCAAGAGACCCAGTACTTC.

This clone has only a few counts. The rearrangement links TRBV29-1 to TRBJ1-1; no reliable D call. Trimming took off 4 bases at V and 7 bases at J, with 22 bases between the two ends. Germline V gene data show CDR1 as SQVTM and CDR2 as ANQGSEA. The CDR3 contains 15 residues. DNA of the CDR3: TGCAGCGTTGGATTACCTCCATACTACGAAATTGAAGCTTTCTTT. It yields the protein CSVGLPPYYEIEAFF.

This rearrangement joins TRBV25-1 to TRBJ1-4; D unclear. V dropped 2 bases and J dropped 7 bases, with 11 bases sitting between them. The CDR3 length is 14 residues. Germline V CDR1 and CDR2: MGHDK, SYGVNS. DNA of the CDR3: TGTGCCAGCAGTGAAGAGGGCGGCGGTGAAAAACTGTTTTTT. Translation: CASSEEGGGEKLFF.

V gene TRBV30 combines with J gene TRBJ2-1; unclear D gene. CDR1 is GTSNPN and CDR2 is SVGIG in the germline V gene (reference sequence). V shed 0 bases and J shed 1 base, with 7 bases lying between them. CDR3 length: 14 amino acids. CDR3 DNA: TGTGCCTGGAGTGTACTTGGATCCTACAATGAGCAGTTCTTC. Residues: CAWSVLGSYNEQFF.

The chain uses TRBV7-7 and TRBJ2-5, with D unclear. Trimming took off 3 bases at V and 3 bases at J, with 8 bases between the two ends. This CDR3 is built from 13 residues. Germline V gene sequence: CDR1 SSHAT, CDR2 FNYEAQ (reference sequence). CDR3: CASSFSGEETQYF. The CDR3 coding sequence is TGTGCCAGCAGCTTTAGTGGGGAAGAGACCCAGTACTTC.

The chain employs TRBV6-5 and TRBJ1-5, with D tentatively TRBD1 (5 bases). Germline V gene lookup returns CDR1 MNHEY and CDR2 SVGAGI. The CDR3 sequence is 14 residues long. Trimming cost V 5 bases and J 3 bases, with 11 bases left between them. The CDR3 region is CASSGDSFNQPQHF. CDR3 nucleotides: TGTGCCAGCAGTGGAGACAGCTTCAATCAGCCCCAGCATTTT.

A word on this clone: Other DNA sequences in the same sample also yield this CDR3. The chain combines TRBV6-5 with TRBJ2-7; 10 bases are shared with TRBD1. The length of the CDR3 is 14 residues. V was pared by 5 bases and J by 4 bases, with 5 bases of the junction left unmatched. CDR1 is MNHEY and CDR2 is SVGAGI in the germline V gene. The CDR3 sequence is CASSPRDRGYEQYF. The CDR3 DNA follows: TGTGCCAGCAGTCCCCGGGACAGGGGATACGAGCAGTACTTC.

V usage is TRBV7-9 and J usage is TRBJ2-7, with D maybe TRBD2 (7 bases). The ends were cut back, 5 bases at V and 3 bases at J, with 14 bases in the middle. The CDR3 covers 14 residues. Germline V gene lookup returns CDR1 SEHNR and CDR2 FQNEAQ (reference sequence). CDR3 sequence reads: CASSLQGGDYEQYF. CDR3 bases: TGTGCCAGCAGCCTACAGGGAGGGGACTACGAGCAGTACTTC.

The V gene is TRBV13, the J gene TRBJ2-6; D may correspond to TRBD1 or TRBD2 (6 bases each). This CDR3 is built from 20 residues. The V end was cut by 5 bases, the J end by 0 bases, with 23 bases between. Germline CDR1 reads PRHDT; CDR2 reads FYEKMQ (reference sequence). The CDR3 DNA follows: TGTGCCAGCAGCCTCCTGACAGGCCAACGGGGGAGCTCTGGGGCCAACGTCCTGACTTTC. It translates to CASSLLTGQRGSSGANVLTF.

The CDR3 coding sequence is TGTGCCAGTGCACCAGGGGGCACCGGAAACACCATATATTTT. Translated, it gives CASAPGGTGNTIYF. V usage is TRBV6-5 and J usage is TRBJ1-3, with 8 nucleotides matching TRBD1. The germline CDR1 and CDR2 sequences are MNHEY and SVGAGI. The CDR3 has 14 residues. J gave up 4 bases and V 9 bases, and 8 bases lay outside the gene matches.

About this clone: The sample contains more than one DNA sequence encoding this CDR3. J is TRBJ2-3 and V is TRBV19, with TRBD2 identical over 8 bases. Germline V gene data show CDR1 as LNHDA and CDR2 as SQIVND (reference sequence). Trimming removed 4 bases from V and 2 bases from J; junction bases left unmatched: 2. The length of the CDR3 is 14 residues. The CDR3 reads CASSTSGSTDTQYF. The CDR3 DNA is TGTGCCAGTAGTACTAGCGGGTCCACAGATACGCAGTATTTT.

The chain recombines TRBV6-5 with TRBJ2-7, with 8 bases that match TRBD1. The CDR3 contains 14 residues. Germline assignment: CDR1 MNHEY and CDR2 SVGAGI. J was trimmed by 6 bases and V by 0 bases; bases with no gene match: 4. In DNA, the CDR3 is TGTGCCAGCAGTTACTCGCCCGACAGGGGCGAGCAGTACTTC. Its protein is CASSYSPDRGEQYF.

The V and J genes are TRBV2 and TRBJ1-3; 9 positions agree with TRBD1. This CDR3 contains 16 residues. Germline V gives CDR1 SNHLY, CDR2 FYNNEI. J gave up 3 bases and V 8 bases, and 11 bases lay outside the gene matches. The CDR3 reads CASSQQGAFGGNTIYF. In nucleotides, the CDR3 is TGTGCCAGCTCCCAACAGGGGGCGTTCGGTGGAAACACCATATATTTT.

The V call is TRBV14, the J call TRBJ1-3; possibly TRBD1 for D (6 bases). Germline CDR1 reads SGHDN; CDR2 reads FVKESK. CDR3 length: 15 residues. Trimming took off 5 bases at V and 3 bases at J, with 14 bases between the two ends. CDR3 nucleotides: TGTGCCAGCAGCTACTGGACAGAGATTGGAAACACCATATATTTT. Its translation is CASSYWTEIGNTIYF.

The chain joins TRBV5-4 to TRBJ2-7; 7 nucleotides match TRBD1. This CDR3 region has 14 residues. V dropped 3 bases and J dropped 6; count of bases not matched to a gene: 9. Per the germline V gene, CDR1 is SGHNT and CDR2 is YYREEE (reference sequence). The CDR3 sequence is CASSSPRQGLEQYF. CDR3 coding DNA: TGTGCCAGCAGCTCCCCCCGACAGGGCCTCGAGCAGTACTTC.

This clone was observed a single time. The gene calls are TRBV7-2 and TRBJ1-1; TRBD1 matches 10 bases. The V and J ends lost 3 bases and 5 bases, in that order; junction bases with no gene match: 9. The CDR3 totals 16 residues. CDR1 and CDR2 from the germline V gene are SGHTA and FQGNSA. CDR3 in amino acids: CASSFTGQGRETEAFF. The CDR3 DNA is TGTGCCAGCAGCTTTACGGGACAGGGGCGGGAAACTGAAGCTTTCTTT.

The CDR3 nucleotides are TGTGCCAGCAGTGCGGGACAGAACTATGGCTACACCTTC. Its translation: CASSAGQNYGYTF. The chain links TRBV27 to TRBJ1-2; TRBD1 matches 7 bases. Germline CDR1 is MNHEY and CDR2 is SMNVEV (reference sequence). The CDR3 runs to 13 residues. V shed 5 bases, J shed 2 bases, and the junction held 2 bases outside the gene matches.

The J gene is TRBJ2-1, the V gene TRBV10-1; D gene unclear. The V gene lost 3 bases and the J gene lost 2 bases, with 14 bases spanning the gap. This CDR3 contains 16 residues. Germline V gene lookup returns CDR1 WNHNN and CDR2 SYGVQD (reference sequence). The CDR3 sequence is CASSELLTQPYNEQFF. The CDR3, as DNA: TGCGCCAGCAGTGAACTCTTAACCCAGCCCTACAATGAGCAGTTCTTC.